The 15 T cell receptor beta chains given below trace back to one sample, sequenced in a study of molecular identifiers for immune sequencing clone quantification. TCRdb called the PCR reads again in MiXCR, with one record for every CDR3 protein. The top ten clones hold 0.85% to 0.9% of a sample with about 640,000 distinct CDR3 sequences, about 20% of them seen once. What was sequenced was naive CD8+ T cells from blood, with Jurkat cell RNA spiked in. Subset described: FACS-sorted CD8+CD4-CCR7+CD45RA+ naive T cells. These TCRs come from a human donor in good health. Some libraries in this study had Jurkat cell RNA spiked in.

This clonotype was observed at least ten times. J is TRBJ1-5 and V is TRBV4-1; D call uncertain. CDR1 MGHRA and CDR2 YSYEKL come from the germline V gene. The CDR3 covers 15 residues. V lost 0 bases to trimming and J lost 5 bases, with 11 bases between them. The CDR3 region has the DNA TGCGCCAGCAGCCAAGATCTATCAGGTTATCAGCCCCAGCATTTT. This sequence encodes CASSQDLSGYQPQHF.

This chain links TRBV6-5 with TRBJ1-6; TRBD1 might be the D (5 bases). CDR3 length equals 15 residues. Trimming shortened V by 2 bases and J by 9 bases, and 14 bases separated the two germline ends. From germline, CDR1 is MNHEY and CDR2 SVGAGI. As DNA, the CDR3 is TGTGCCAGCAGTTACGGACCGGGGGACTCTTCACCCCTCCACTTT. Amino acid sequence: CASSYGPGDSSPLHF.

As regards this clonotype: This could be a read error, since a much larger clone is one nucleotide away. J is TRBJ1-1 and V is TRBV11-2; D unclear. Germline V CDR1 and CDR2: SGHAT, FQNNGV. The length of the CDR3 is 13 residues. The V end was cut by 3 bases, the J end by 10 bases, with 15 bases between. CDR3 sequence reads: CASSFGSFPVAFF. As DNA, the CDR3 is TGTGCCAGCAGCTTTGGGTCGTTTCCTGTAGCTTTCTTT.

The genes are TRBV7-9 and TRBJ2-7, with D possibly TRBD1 on 6 matching bases. Germline V CDR1 and CDR2: SEHNR, FQNEAQ (reference sequence). The CDR3 has 16 residues. V was cut by 0 bases and J by 0 bases, with 12 bases left in between. CDR3 region: CASSLADQGTSYEQYF. The DNA of the CDR3 is TGTGCCAGCAGCTTAGCGGATCAGGGGACCTCCTACGAGCAGTACTTC.

To note about this clonotype: At one of its ends the junction is not consistent with the germline gene, which may arise from a read error. The chain employs TRBV5-6 and TRBJ2-5, with TRBD2 matching 10 bases. Germline V gene data show CDR1 as SGHDT and CDR2 as YYEEEE. The CDR3 contains 17 residues. The CDR3 sequence is CASSLSSGRFGQEAQYF. As DNA, the CDR3 is TGTGCCAGCAGCTTGAGTAGCGGGAGGTTTGGGCAAGAGGCCCAGTACTTC.

The J gene is TRBJ1-2, the V gene TRBV6-5; possible D gene TRBD1, 6 bases. Germline loops: CDR1 MNHEY, CDR2 SVGAGI. The V gene lost 2 bases and the J gene lost 10 bases, with 14 bases spanning the gap. The CDR3 runs 13 residues. The CDR3 is CASSYEGGNLYTF. In DNA, the CDR3 is TGTGCCAGCAGTTACGAGGGGGGTAATCTCTACACCTTC.

The sample holds many counts of this clonotype. V usage is TRBV5-1 and J usage is TRBJ2-7; D is perhaps TRBD1 or TRBD2 (5 bases each). Germline assignment: CDR1 SGHRS and CDR2 YFSETQ. This CDR3 has 14 residues. V lost 3 bases to trimming and J lost 3 bases, with 13 bases between them. CDR3 bases: TGCGCCAGCAGCTACCGGGACGGACGCTACGAGCAGTACTTC. Protein: CASSYRDGRYEQYF.

With regard to this clonotype: Compared with germline, one end of the junction differs, possibly owing to a read error. The J gene is TRBJ1-5, the V gene TRBV15; tentatively, D is TRBD1 (5 bases). The CDR3 has 15 residues. CDR1 is LNHNV and CDR2 is YYDKDF in the germline V gene (reference sequence). The CDR3 spells CATSRDRGGNQSQHF. In DNA form, the CDR3 reads TGTGCCACCAGCAGAGATAGGGGAGGCAATCAGTCCCAGCATTTT.

Details on this clonotype: This may be a read error, as it is one base from a much larger clone. This sequence joins TRBV20-1 and TRBJ2-4; D is possibly TRBD1 or TRBD2 (5 bases each). The CDR3 is made up of 20 amino acids. CDR1 is DFQATT and CDR2 is SNEGSKA in the germline V gene (reference sequence). The CDR3 nucleotides read TGCAGTGCTAACTACCCTGGGACGGCGACTAACTTATTAGCCAAAGACATTCAGTACTTC. Translation gives CSANYPGTATNLLAKDIQYF.

This clonotype was seen only once. The CDR3 DNA sequence: TGCGCCAGCAGCCAAGATCGTGTGGGACAGGGCTTAAACACCATATATTTT. Amino acid sequence: CASSQDRVGQGLNTIYF. The V gene is TRBV4-3, the J gene TRBJ1-3, with 9 bases matching TRBD1. Germline V gives CDR1 LGHNA, CDR2 YSLEER. The CDR3 totals 17 residues. Trimming at V came to 0 bases and at J to 6 bases, leaving 9 bases not matched to a gene.

This clonotype was observed many times. The V and J genes are TRBV7-9 and TRBJ2-3; TRBD1 matches at 7 bases. The junction had 8 bases not matched to a gene; V was cut back by 4 bases and J by 1 base. Per the germline V gene, CDR1 is SEHNR and CDR2 is FQNEAQ (reference sequence). The CDR3 consists of 16 residues. CDR3 sequence: CASSSTTGVRTDTQYF. The CDR3 region has the DNA TGTGCCAGCAGCTCCACTACAGGGGTGCGCACAGATACGCAGTATTTT.

This clonotype has a count of ten or more. The chain links TRBV20-1 to TRBJ2-1; TRBD1 matches at 7 bases. CDR1 and CDR2 (germline): DFQATT, SNEGSKA (reference sequence). The trim removed 6 bases at V and 2 bases at J, leaving 4 bases unmatched. The CDR3 spans 13 residues. In nucleotides, the CDR3 is TGCAGTGCAGGGACAGCAACCTACAATGAGCAGTTCTTC. Translation: CSAGTATYNEQFF.

This clonotype showed up many times. The chain employs TRBV7-9 and TRBJ2-1, with D possibly called TRBD1 or TRBD2 (5 bases each). Germline V lookup: CDR1 SEHNR, CDR2 FQNEAQ (reference sequence). The CDR3 totals 16 residues. V dropped 4 bases and J dropped 4 bases, with 17 bases sitting between them. DNA of the CDR3: TGTGCCAGCAGCTCCGCCGGGACCCTTGTATACAATGAGCAGTTCTTC. It codes for CASSSAGTLVYNEQFF.

This clonotype was detected ten times or more. This chain connects TRBV5-4 to TRBJ2-3; TRBD2 aligns across 11 bases. Per the germline V gene, CDR1 is SGHNT and CDR2 is YYREEE (reference sequence). Trimming cost V 4 bases and J 0 bases; bases outside gene matches: 4. This CDR3 has 16 amino acids. CDR3 nucleotides: TGTGCCAGCAGCCAGGGACTAGCGGTTAGCACAGATACGCAGTATTTT. Protein product: CASSQGLAVSTDTQYF.

The table lists this clonotype with many counts. V is TRBV5-8 and J is TRBJ1-1; no clear D. The CDR3 is 12 residues long. Germline assignment: CDR1 SGHTS and CDR2 YDEGEE. With 3 bases removed from V and 8 bases from J, the gap between germline ends came to 11 bases. In nucleotides, the CDR3 is TGTGCCAGCAGCTCAAAGTCCAGGGAAGCTTTCTTT. Its translation is CASSSKSREAFF.